Reported below is one TCR beta chain. What it binds is unknown. The data belong to a study of blood T cells in healthy people across ages. Overall study results and limits: It was held that the diversity estimates obtained from one million T cells were underestimates.

Primed by a sample-barcoded 5' primer and a J-beta primer mix, a second PCR proceeded for 7 to 11 cycles. Sequencing recovered at least 2.5 million CDR3-containing paired-end reads from each sample. TCRdb used MiXCR to reprocess the 5' RACE reads, holding one entry per CDR3 protein. The table shows a few hundred thousand distinct CDR3 sequences, with 25% to 30% occurring only once. Donors were healthy Caucasian individuals from Russia aged about 6 to 90. From germline, CDR1 is KGHSY and CDR2 FQNENV. The CDR3 totals 15 residues. The V end lost 4 bases, the J end lost 1 base, and 11 bases lay between the germline ends.

V gene TRBV16 combines with J gene TRBJ1-5; the D is unclear. This clonotype originated in a woman in her sixties or seventies in good health. The sequenced material came from blood. CDR3 sequence (DNA): TGTGCCAGCAGCCCCCGGGTGGGCAGCAATCAGCCCCAGCATTTT. Protein product: CASSPRVGSNQPQHF.